The sequence of this T cell receptor beta chain was determined in a study of vaccination effects on CD4 cells after COVID-19. Study as a whole: The participants, recipients of two vaccine doses, got either BNT162b2 or mRNA-1273. A few million PBMC were placed in each well, which was supplemented with approximately 9.7 IU/ml IL-2 and 10 ug/ml peptides. Broader study findings: Marked clonal contraction was seen late after vaccination (in both infection- and vaccine-induced clones).

The table came from immunoSEQ multiplex PCR; TCRdb's copy has only in-frame clones and leaves some out. The sample lists around 56,000 clones, approximately 80% occurring once. With V trimmed by 4 bases and J by 3 bases, 9 bases remained unmatched. This CDR3 comprises 16 residues. The germline CDR1 and CDR2 sequences are MNHEY and SVGAGI. As concerns this clone: Its antigen is unknown.

CD4+ T cells were isolated after less than 13 days of culture. Cultures got half-medium changes with IL-2 on days 3 and 7. Sequencing was performed on CD4+ T cells from PBMCs cultured without peptide, taken before COVID-19 vaccination. The rearrangement joins TRBV6-5 to TRBJ1-2; 9 bases are a match to TRBD1. The source is a human donor who received a COVID-19 vaccine. In DNA, the CDR3 is TGTGCCAGCAGTTTAATCGGGACAGGGAAGGACTATGGCTACACCTTC. This sequence encodes CASSLIGTGKDYGYTF.